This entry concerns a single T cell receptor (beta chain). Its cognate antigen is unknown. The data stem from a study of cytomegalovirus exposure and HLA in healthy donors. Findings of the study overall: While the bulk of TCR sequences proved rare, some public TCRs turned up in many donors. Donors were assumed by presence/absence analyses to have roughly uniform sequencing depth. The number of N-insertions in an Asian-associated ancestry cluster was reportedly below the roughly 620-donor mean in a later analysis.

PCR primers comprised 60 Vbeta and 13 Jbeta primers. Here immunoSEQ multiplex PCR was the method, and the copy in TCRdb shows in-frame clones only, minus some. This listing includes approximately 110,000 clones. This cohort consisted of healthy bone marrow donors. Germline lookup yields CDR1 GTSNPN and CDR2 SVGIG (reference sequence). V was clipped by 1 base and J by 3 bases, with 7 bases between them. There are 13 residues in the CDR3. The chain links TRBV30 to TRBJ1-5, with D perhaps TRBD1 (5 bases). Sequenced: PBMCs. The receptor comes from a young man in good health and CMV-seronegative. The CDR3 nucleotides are TGTGCCTGGAGTGCAGGGTTCAATCAGCCCCAGCATTTT. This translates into CAWSAGFNQPQHF.